This T cell receptor beta chain is drawn from a study of CD8 T cells in Susac syndrome (dated by TCRdb to about 2019). Turning to the overall study: Whether CD8+ T cell activation and differentiation in Susac syndrome was antigen driven was tested using repertoire sequencing.

What the research found in general, with its limitations: The number of individuals in the TCR sequencing and HLA analysis was recognized as being relatively small.

About this clonotype: The target of this receptor is not known. Base quality data are lacking; no much larger clone is found one base away.

CDR1 and CDR2 are drawn from the germline V gene: MDHEN, SYDVKM. V is clipped by 6 bases and J by 9 bases, and the sequence between their germline boundaries is 15 bases long. The CDR3 holds 12 amino acids from the cysteine to the phenylalanine. The CDR3 DNA has 36 bases and is translated from base 1. Peripheral blood CD8+ and CD4+ T cells from healthy donors, Susac syndrome patients and multiple sclerosis patients were profiled by high-throughput TCR beta sequencing. The multiple sclerosis controls were treatment-naive patients who had stable or active relapsing-remitting disease and met the revised McDonald criteria. Bulk CD8+ and CD4+ T cells were purified by magnetic negative isolation, while CD8+ TEMRA cells were enriched using FACS. Blood was collected in EDTA tubes and processed within 24 hours, with PBMCs isolated through density gradient centrifugation. PBMCs intended for TCR sequencing were cryopreserved in liquid nitrogen and were subsequently thawed in a 37 degrees C water bath. Purity of sorted or isolated CD4+, CD8+ and CD8+ TEMRA cells was at least 90%.

RNA was extracted with the RNeasy kit and roughly 0.45 to 1 ug was reverse transcribed using random hexamers. TCR beta CDR3 regions were amplified with the immunoSEQ multiplex PCR assay covering 54 Vbeta and 13 Jbeta segments. Bias from PCR amplification was corrected by using a synthetic template baseline for primer optimization and for computational correction. On the study's bioinformatics: Reads were annotated to V, D and J genes according to IMGT and were analyzed with immunoSEQ Analyzer, with only productive sequences retained. To calculate clonality, Shannon entropy was normalized by log2 of the number of productive unique sequences and then subtracted from one. For each patient and control, public and private clones were evaluated among the 100 most prevalent clones. Clones were defined as Susac-specific if absent from the healthy and MS cohorts, from 900 to 1,300 published viral clones and from other ImmuneACCESS disease sequences. In-frame beta chains were kept once TCRdb had trimmed the public reads at Q25 with fastp and called clones with MiXCR. Every distinct CDR3 protein forms one entry, paired with its most common genes and DNA. Here the V and J calls rest on TCRdb's processing, not on the authors' analysis. In all, the sample holds 120,000 or so distinct CDR3 sequences, and around 94% of those were seen once. The ten largest make up 0.1% to 0.15% of the sample.

The sequenced material came from CD4+ T cells from PBMCs. The TCR was taken from a human donor with multiple sclerosis. The sequence joins TRBV28 to TRBJ2-7; the D gene assignment is ambiguous. The CDR3 reads CASSPRPTGQYF. The sequenced DNA is TGTGCCAGCAGCCCGAGGCCCACCGGGCAGTACTTC. Supplemented by the reference TRBV28 and TRBJ2-7 proteins around the CDR3, the complete variable domain is DVKVTQSSRYLVKRTGEKVFLECVQDMDHENMFWYRQDPGLGLRLIYFSYDVKMKEKGDIPEGYSVSREKKERFSLILESASTNQTSMYLCASSPRPTGQYFGPGTRLTVT.